The 5 T cell receptor beta chains below all came from one sample that was sequenced in a study of blood T cell repertoires in COVID-19. TCRdb keeps only in-frame clones here, not all; method: immunoSEQ multiplex PCR. Of around 97,000 clones listed, approximately 82% were seen once; the top ten hold roughly 10%. Sequencing used peripheral blood. These receptor sequences come from a man in his 70s with acute or convalescent COVID-19.

The V and J genes are TRBV28 and TRBJ1-2; no clear D. The CDR3 consists of 16 residues. The V end lost 7 bases, the J end lost 4 bases, and 22 bases lay between the germline ends. Germline loops: CDR1 MDHEN, CDR2 SYDVKM. In nucleotides, the CDR3 is TGTGCCAGCACCCAGGAGGGTAGCGGTTTAGGCTATGGCTACACCTTC. This gives the protein CASTQEGSGLGYGYTF.

A few counts support this clone. The chain uses TRBV6-6 and TRBJ1-1; a possible D gene is TRBD1 (6 bases). The germline V gene encodes CDR1 MNHNY and CDR2 SVGAGI (reference sequence). The V end was cut by 6 bases, the J end by 3 bases, with 14 bases between. This CDR3 is 14 amino acids long. CDR3 sequence: CASSASGDHTEAFF. Here the CDR3 DNA reads TGTGCCAGCAGCGCTTCAGGGGATCACACTGAAGCTTTCTTT.

CDR3: CATSRGLGGNQPQHF. The CDR3 bases are TGTGCCACCAGCAGAGGGCTTGGTGGCAATCAGCCCCAGCATTTT. The rearrangement uses TRBV15 and TRBJ1-5; unclear D gene. The CDR3 length is 15 residues. Germline loops: CDR1 LNHNV, CDR2 YYDKDF (reference sequence). Trimming left V 1 base short and J 2 bases short, with 9 bases between.

The genes are TRBV28 and TRBJ2-1; TRBD2 agrees at 15 bases. This CDR3 is built from 16 residues. J lost 8 bases, V lost 4 bases, and 6 bases had no gene match. Germline V gives CDR1 MDHEN, CDR2 SYDVKM. The CDR3 bases are TGTGCCAGCAGTTCGCTCGGACTAGCGGGAGGGCATGAGCAGTTCTTC. Translated: CASSSLGLAGGHEQFF.

The chain combines TRBV5-1 with TRBJ2-1; 15 bases match TRBD2. Looked up from germline, CDR1 is SGHRS and CDR2 is YFSETQ. This CDR3 has 15 amino acids. J was trimmed by 15 bases and V by 2 bases; bases with no gene match: 9. CDR3 DNA: TGCGCCAGCAGCTTCTCCGGGACTAGCGGGGGGTTCGCGTTCTTC. It specifies CASSFSGTSGGFAFF.